This paragraph reports one TCR beta chain. The sample is drawn from a study of control samples from healthy donors and cancer patients. The repertoire was sequenced with immunoSEQ multiplex PCR; TCRdb's copy has only in-frame clones and lacks some. The sample lists 160,000 or so clones; just over 95% were seen once. The sequenced material came from blood. The sequence derives from a woman aged 30 to 39 in good health.

The CDR3 sequence is CASSRGQRNQPQHF. The CDR3 DNA is TGTGCCAGTAGTAGGGGACAACGCAATCAGCCCCAGCATTTT. The V gene is TRBV19, the J gene TRBJ1-5, with a possible D match to TRBD1 (6 bases). The CDR3 totals 14 residues. Trimming took 4 bases from V and 2 from J, leaving 9 bases between them. The germline CDR1 and CDR2 sequences are LNHDA and SQIVND (reference sequence).